These 30 T cell receptor beta chains share one sample of origin, sequenced in a study of cytomegalovirus exposure and HLA in healthy donors. Here immunoSEQ multiplex PCR was the method, and the copy in TCRdb shows in-frame clones only, minus some. The sample has around 150,000 clones; 90% to 95% are singletons. Sequencing was carried out using PBMCs. Receptor source: a man between 18 and 29 years old in good health and CMV-seronegative.

The chain employs TRBV10-3 and TRBJ1-6; the match to TRBD1 covers 7 bases. Germline V gene sequence: CDR1 ENHRY, CDR2 SYGVKD. The CDR3 contains 14 residues. V shed 2 bases and J 7 bases; nucleotides not matched to a gene: 2. CDR3 region: CAISEGQVNSPLHF. CDR3 nucleotides: TGTGCCATCAGTGAGGGACAGGTGAATTCACCCCTCCACTTT.

The V gene is TRBV30, the J gene TRBJ1-5; TRBD1 matches at 12 bases. Germline V gives CDR1 GTSNPN, CDR2 SVGIG (reference sequence). The CDR3 sequence is 14 residues long. The junction had 3 bases not matched to a gene; V was cut back by 3 bases and J by 6 bases. The CDR3 sequence: CAWSRDRGPQPQHF. The CDR3 region has the DNA TGTGCCTGGAGCCGGGACAGGGGGCCTCAGCCCCAGCATTTT.

This chain links TRBV7-9 with TRBJ1-3; 7 nucleotides align to TRBD1. J lost 7 bases, V lost 7 bases, and 10 bases had no gene match. The CDR3 totals 14 residues. Germline assignment: CDR1 SEHNR and CDR2 FQNEAQ (reference sequence). Here the CDR3 DNA reads TGTGCCAGCACCCGGGACAGCCTAGGGAACACCATATATTTT. This gives the protein CASTRDSLGNTIYF.

The chain recombines TRBV10-3 with TRBJ1-4; TRBD1 agrees at 7 bases. From germline, CDR1 is ENHRY and CDR2 SYGVKD. The CDR3 length is 15 residues. V lost 6 bases and J lost 5; bases outside the gene matches: 9. CDR3 residues: CAIRSGTAYNEKLFF. CDR3 bases: TGTGCCATCAGATCCGGGACAGCCTACAATGAAAAACTGTTTTTT.

The V and J genes are TRBV5-4 and TRBJ1-1, with D possibly TRBD1 on 5 matching bases. Trimming shortened V by 5 bases and J by 4 bases, and 15 bases separated the two germline ends. CDR1 is SGHNT, CDR2 YYREEE, per germline (reference sequence). The CDR3 loop spans 14 amino acids. The DNA of the CDR3 is TGTGCCAGCAGTAATTCCGGCGGGACCACTGAAGCTTTCTTT. Translated: CASSNSGGTTEAFF.

The V call is TRBV10-3, the J call TRBJ1-5; the match to TRBD1 covers 7 bases. The germline V gene encodes CDR1 ENHRY and CDR2 SYGVKD. V lost 3 bases to trimming and J lost 6 bases; unmatched junction nucleotides: 8. The CDR3 runs 15 residues. The CDR3 loop is CAISDRDSLTQPQHF. The CDR3 DNA follows: TGTGCCATCAGTGACCGGGACAGTTTGACTCAGCCCCAGCATTTT.

This clone came up a few times. V and J are TRBV4-3 and TRBJ2-3, with D perhaps TRBD2 (6 bases). The V end was cut by 1 base, the J end by 2 bases, with 10 bases between. Germline V CDR1 and CDR2: LGHNA, YSLEER. The CDR3 runs to 15 residues. CDR3 residues: CASSQGAGTTDTQYF. In nucleotides, the CDR3 is TGCGCCAGCAGCCAAGGGGCGGGGACCACAGATACGCAGTATTTT.

The chain carries TRBV7-9 and TRBJ1-2; a weak D match, TRBD1 (5 bases). CDR1 SEHNR and CDR2 FQNEAQ come from the germline V gene (reference sequence). The germline V and J ends were trimmed by 5 bases and 4 bases, with 26 bases remaining between them. The CDR3 extends over 18 amino acids. The CDR3 reads CASSRLSLTVGGSYGYTF. Here the CDR3 DNA reads TGTGCCAGCAGCCGTTTATCCTTAACCGTGGGGGGAAGCTATGGCTACACCTTC.

The chain employs TRBV2 and TRBJ2-7, with 10 bases fitting TRBD2. The CDR3 spans 17 residues. Germline loops: CDR1 SNHLY, CDR2 FYNNEI. J lost 3 bases, V lost 3 bases, and 11 bases had no gene match. This chain's CDR3 is CASSEVPLAGEDYEQYV. DNA for the CDR3: TGTGCCAGCAGTGAGGTCCCGCTAGCGGGAGAGGACTACGAGCAGTACGTC.

The chain employs TRBV6-1 and TRBJ2-5, with 9 nucleotides matching TRBD1. The DNA end is a closer match to TRBJ2-7, so the J assignment may be wrong. Germline CDR1 is MNHNS and CDR2 is SASEGT. The CDR3 is 13 amino acids. The CDR3 sequence: CASRRTGAHEQYF. DNA for the CDR3: TGTGCCAGCAGGCGGACAGGGGCCCACGAGCAGTACTTC.

This clone was counted once. The chain has TRBV10-3 and TRBJ1-1; tentatively, D is TRBD1 (6 bases). There are 15 residues in the CDR3. Per the germline V gene, CDR1 is ENHRY and CDR2 is SYGVKD. V was trimmed by 6 bases and J by 4 bases, leaving 18 bases between them. The DNA of the CDR3 is TGTGCCATCAGAACCACTGACAGGAATTTCACTGAAGCTTTCTTT. This translates into CAIRTTDRNFTEAFF.

This rearrangement joins TRBV2 to TRBJ2-1, with D maybe TRBD2 (5 bases). The CDR3 totals 11 residues. The V end was cut by 7 bases, the J end by 8 bases, with 9 bases between. Germline V gene lookup returns CDR1 SNHLY and CDR2 FYNNEI. CDR3 bases: TGTGCCAGCACTAGCCAGGATGAGCAGTTCTTC. Its translation: CASTSQDEQFF.

This clone occurred a few times. The junction shows a germline mismatch at one end, possibly a read error. The chain has TRBV5-4 and TRBJ1-6, with 9 nucleotides matching TRBD1. The CDR3 is 16 amino acids. Germline V gene data show CDR1 as SGHNT and CDR2 as YYREEE (reference sequence). The CDR3 DNA sequence: TGTGCCAGCAGTTTGGCCGGGACAGGGCCTAATTCACCCCTCCACTTT. Its protein is CASSLAGTGPNSPLHF.

In its sample, this clone was seen once. V gene TRBV7-2 combines with J gene TRBJ2-1; 10 bases line up with TRBD2. Trimming cost V 1 base and J 3 bases; bases outside gene matches: 3. There are 16 residues in the CDR3. Germline values: CDR1 SGHTA, CDR2 FQGNSA. This CDR3 is CASSLVWTSGYNEQFF. CDR3 DNA sequence: TGTGCCAGCAGCTTAGTGTGGACTAGCGGCTACAATGAGCAGTTCTTC.

This sequence joins TRBV30 and TRBJ1-2; 7 bases are a match to TRBD1. Germline CDR1 GTSNPN, CDR2 SVGIG (reference sequence). J was trimmed by 0 bases and V by 3 bases; bases with no gene match: 10. The CDR3 has 16 amino acids. This chain's CDR3 is CAWSLGQALANYGYTF. The CDR3 DNA follows: TGTGCCTGGAGCCTAGGACAGGCCTTAGCTAACTATGGCTACACCTTC.

The J gene is TRBJ2-2, the V gene TRBV11-2; the match to TRBD2 covers 7 bases. V trimming: 1 base; J trimming: 1 base; junction bases outside the gene matches: 6. The CDR3 is 17 amino acids. The germline CDR1 and CDR2 sequences are SGHAT and FQNNGV. The CDR3 DNA reads TGTGCCAGCAGCTTAGGGGAGGGTAGGGGGAACACCGGGGAGCTGTTTTTT. This codes for CASSLGEGRGNTGELFF.

The chain links TRBV5-6 to TRBJ2-7; D perhaps matches TRBD2 (5 bases). V was clipped by 0 bases and J by 7 bases, with 11 bases between them. There are 13 residues in the CDR3. Germline lookup yields CDR1 SGHDT and CDR2 YYEEEE. The CDR3 DNA follows: TGTGCCAGCAGCTTGGCCGTAGCGCGGGAGCAGTACGTC. It specifies CASSLAVAREQYV.

This clone was seen once. The V call is TRBV6-5, the J call TRBJ2-1; D ambiguous. Germline V gene lookup returns CDR1 MNHEY and CDR2 SVGAGI. The CDR3 consists of 14 residues. Trimming cost V 5 bases and J 0 bases, with 8 bases left between them. The CDR3 nucleotides read TGTGCCAGCAGTCCGAGTCCCTCCTACAATGAGCAGTTCTTC. It specifies CASSPSPSYNEQFF.

This clone appeared a single time. The chain links TRBV18 to TRBJ1-2; TRBD1 is a possible D gene (5 bases). Germline V gene sequence: CDR1 KGHSH, CDR2 LQKENI. The CDR3 has 13 amino acids. Trimming stripped 8 bases from V and 4 bases from J, with 14 bases between. The CDR3 protein is CASLPGTGYGYTF. The CDR3 DNA follows: TGTGCCAGCCTGCCAGGGACTGGCTATGGCTACACCTTC.

The sample holds one count of this clone. The rearrangement joins TRBV7-2 to TRBJ1-3; unclear D gene. The germline gives CDR1 SGHTA, CDR2 FQGNSA. This CDR3 is 12 amino acids long. V dropped 5 bases and J dropped 4 bases, with 6 bases sitting between them. CDR3 in DNA: TGTGCCAGCAGCCCTCTCGGAAACACCATATATTTT. Amino acid sequence: CASSPLGNTIYF.

The chain uses TRBV5-1 and TRBJ1-2; D is unclear. The CDR3 extends over 13 amino acids. Trimming stripped 2 bases from V and 6 bases from J, with 11 bases between. From germline, CDR1 is SGHRS and CDR2 YFSETQ. The DNA for the CDR3 is TGCGCCAGCAGCTTAGTGCCAGCGAATGGCTACACCTTC. It codes for CASSLVPANGYTF.

The rearrangement joins TRBV30 to TRBJ1-1; unclear D gene. Germline loops: CDR1 GTSNPN, CDR2 SVGIG (reference sequence). Trimming removed 5 bases from V and 3 bases from J, with 19 bases in between. The CDR3 extends over 15 amino acids. Written as DNA, the CDR3 is TGTGCCTGGCTAACCAACAGCTCACCCTACACTGAAGCTTTCTTT. This encodes CAWLTNSSPYTEAFF.

This clone was counted between two and nine times. DNA of the CDR3: TGTGCCAGCAGTTACGGGGAGGAGGCAGAGACCCAGTACTTC. Translating it yields CASSYGEEAETQYF. The genes are TRBV6-5 and TRBJ2-5, with D possibly matching TRBD2 (6 bases). Germline CDR1 is MNHEY and CDR2 is SVGAGI. V was shortened by 2 bases and J by 4 bases, with 11 bases between the two germline ends. The CDR3 runs to 14 residues.

V gene TRBV9 combines with J gene TRBJ2-3; D possibly corresponds to TRBD2 (6 bases). The CDR3 loop spans 15 amino acids. V dropped 4 bases and J dropped 0 bases, with 12 bases sitting between them. Germline loops: CDR1 SGDLS, CDR2 YYNGEE. The CDR3 sequence: CASSPERVSTDTQYF. The DNA of the CDR3 is TGTGCCAGCAGCCCCGAGCGGGTTAGCACAGATACGCAGTATTTT.

The CDR3 here is CASSEHRGGPANEQFF. The CDR3 nucleotides are TGTGCCAGCAGCGAGCACCGGGGGGGCCCCGCTAATGAGCAGTTCTTC. The gene calls are TRBV9 and TRBJ2-1; TRBD2 matches 8 bases. The germline gives CDR1 SGDLS, CDR2 YYNGEE. There are 16 residues in the CDR3. The V segment lost 3 bases and the J segment 7 bases; nucleotides outside the gene matches: 12.

The genes are TRBV9 and TRBJ2-1, with D possibly matching TRBD1 (5 bases). The CDR3 length is 15 residues. Trimming shortened V by 3 bases and J by 4 bases, and 14 bases separated the two germline ends. CDR1 and CDR2 (germline): SGDLS, YYNGEE. In DNA, the CDR3 is TGTGCCAGCAGCGAACAGGCTCGAGGATACAATGAGCAGTTCTTC. Amino acid sequence: CASSEQARGYNEQFF.

Only a few counts were recorded for this clone. The V call is TRBV7-9, the J call TRBJ2-7; 8 bases line up with TRBD1. The CDR3 contains 16 residues. V trimming: 5 bases; J trimming: 2 bases; junction bases outside the gene matches: 11. CDR1 and CDR2 (germline): SEHNR, FQNEAQ (reference sequence). The CDR3 sequence: CASSPRGQDSTYEQYF. Here the CDR3 DNA reads TGTGCCAGCAGCCCTAGGGGACAGGACAGTACCTACGAGCAGTACTTC.

The chain employs TRBV19 and TRBJ2-1; D possibly corresponds to TRBD1 (6 bases). CDR1 LNHDA and CDR2 SQIVND come from the germline V gene (reference sequence). The CDR3 is made up of 16 amino acids. Trimming left V 3 bases short and J 4 bases short, with 16 bases between. CDR3: CASSILAQGDYNEQFF. DNA for the CDR3: TGTGCCAGTAGTATCTTGGCACAGGGCGATTACAATGAGCAGTTCTTC. Full variable domain (remainder filled in from reference TRBV19 and TRBJ2-1): DGGITQSPKYLFRKEGQNVTLSCEQNLNHDAMYWYRQDPGQGLRLIYYSQIVNDFQKGDIAEGYSVSREKKESFPLTVTSAQKNPTAFYLCASSILAQGDYNEQFFGPGTRLTVL.

The J gene is TRBJ2-4, the V gene TRBV4-1; 8 bases align to TRBD2. J lost 7 bases, V lost 1 base, and 6 bases had no gene match. CDR1 and CDR2 from the germline V gene are MGHRA and YSYEKL. This CDR3 is 15 amino acids long. CDR3 residues: CASSQVGASGNIQYF. In DNA, the CDR3 is TGCGCCAGCAGCCAAGTTGGCGCTAGCGGGAACATTCAGTACTTC.

This chain uses TRBV7-2 with TRBJ2-4, with D perhaps TRBD1 (6 bases). V was clipped by 1 base and J by 7 bases, with 17 bases between them. This CDR3 is 16 amino acids long. Germline assignment: CDR1 SGHTA and CDR2 FQGNSA. The CDR3 DNA follows: TGTGCCAGCAGCTTAGAGGGTGGACAGTCCAGGAACATTCAGTACTTC. This codes for CASSLEGGQSRNIQYF. Full variable domain (rest looked up from reference TRBV7-2 and TRBJ2-4): GAGVSQSPSNKVTEKGKDVELRCDPISGHTALYWYRQSLGQGLEFLIYFQGNSAPDKSGLPSDRFSAERTGGSVSTLTIQRTQQEDSAVYLCASSLEGGQSRNIQYFGAGTRLSVL.